This T cell receptor beta chain was identified in a study of kidney transplant recipient with SARS-CoV-2 infection. The CDR3 spans 14 residues. Germline lookup yields CDR1 MRHNA and CDR2 SNTAGT. V was pared by 6 bases and J by 7 bases, with 13 bases between. TCRdb redid the calling of the reads with MiXCR, one entry per CDR3 protein. This table holds roughly 230,000 distinct CDR3 sequences, under 30% found once. Many counts were recorded for this clonotype. The TCR comes from a young adult male patient who had COVID-19 and was a kidney transplant recipient. The graft donor may have contributed some T cells. The starting material was a blood sample, obtained at baseline and between days 110 and 120 from a kidney transplant recipient. This rearrangement joins TRBV6-4 to TRBJ1-6; D perhaps matches TRBD1 (6 bases). CDR3 residues: CASSQTGRNSPLHF. The CDR3 nucleotides read TGTGCCAGCAGCCAGACAGGAAGGAATTCACCCCTCCACTTT.